What follows are 29 T cell receptor beta chains derived from one specimen sequenced in a study of cytomegalovirus exposure and HLA in healthy donors. The PCR made use of 60 Vbeta and 13 Jbeta primers. The table came from immunoSEQ multiplex PCR; TCRdb's copy has only in-frame clones and leaves some out. Counted here are around 170,000 clones, 77% occurring once; the ten biggest clones make up 1.4%. The sample was PBMCs. The receptors originated from a man younger than 30 in good health and CMV-seronegative.

V is TRBV9 and J is TRBJ1-6; D is unclear. Germline V gene sequence: CDR1 SGDLS, CDR2 YYNGEE. The CDR3 is 16 amino acids. V was shortened by 5 bases and J by 0 bases, with 12 bases between the two germline ends. The CDR3 DNA sequence: TGTGCCAGCAGTAGGCAGGCGAGCTCCTATAATTCACCCCTCCACTTT. Protein product: CASSRQASSYNSPLHF.

CDR3 sequence (DNA): TGTGCAAGTCGCCCGGGACTAGCGGGGGGAAACCAAGAGACCCAGTACTTC. It codes for CASRPGLAGGNQETQYF. The chain employs TRBV12-2 and TRBJ2-5; the D call of TRBD2 is as the table states it, not checked on the DNA. TRBV12-2 is assigned pseudogene status. The CDR3 extends over 17 amino acids.

This chain joins TRBV6-5 and TRBJ2-5; TRBD1 is a possible D gene (6 bases). This CDR3 has 14 amino acids. V dropped 5 bases and J dropped 2 bases, with 12 bases sitting between them. Germline CDR1 reads MNHEY; CDR2 reads SVGAGI. The CDR3 sequence is CASSAGQSQETQYF. DNA for the CDR3: TGTGCCAGCAGTGCCGGACAGTCGCAAGAGACCCAGTACTTC.

V usage is TRBV7-2 and J usage is TRBJ2-5, with D uncertain. This CDR3 is built from 12 residues. The V end lost 5 bases, the J end lost 5 bases, and 9 bases lay between the germline ends. Germline assignment: CDR1 SGHTA and CDR2 FQGNSA. CDR3 protein: CASSQERETQYF. Here the CDR3 DNA reads TGTGCCAGCAGCCAGGAACGGGAGACCCAGTACTTC.

This sequence joins TRBV7-9 and TRBJ1-2; D gene uncertain. Germline-derived CDR1 and CDR2 are SEHNR and FQNEAQ (reference sequence). V was pared by 3 bases and J by 0 bases, with 5 bases between. The CDR3 has 13 amino acids. This CDR3 reads CASSLGANYGYTF. The CDR3 DNA sequence: TGTGCCAGCAGCTTGGGAGCTAACTATGGCTACACCTTC.

The rearrangement joins TRBV9 to TRBJ2-1, with D maybe TRBD1 (6 bases). The CDR3 length is 11 residues. Germline V gives CDR1 SGDLS, CDR2 YYNGEE. Trimming shortened V by 3 bases and J by 10 bases, and 8 bases separated the two germline ends. In nucleotides, the CDR3 is TGTGCCAGCAGCGGAGGACAGGAGCAGTTCTTC. This translates into CASSGGQEQFF. Supplemented by reference TRBV9 and TRBJ2-1, the full variable domain reads DSGVTQTPKHLITATGQRVTLRCSPRSGDLSVYWYQQSLDQGLQFLIQYYNGEERAKGNILERFSAQQFPDLHSELNLSSLELGDSALYFCASSGGQEQFFGPGTRLTVL.

This clone was found once. The gene calls are TRBV7-9 and TRBJ2-7; D not resolved. Germline values: CDR1 SEHNR, CDR2 FQNEAQ (reference sequence). There are 12 residues in the CDR3. V shed 2 bases and J shed 4 bases, with 6 bases lying between them. The CDR3 here is CASSLSRYEQYF. The CDR3 DNA is TGTGCCAGCAGCTTAAGCCGATACGAGCAGTACTTC.

This clone was detected once. V gene TRBV4-1 combines with J gene TRBJ2-2, with TRBD1 as a possible D gene (6 bases). Germline V lookup: CDR1 MGHRA, CDR2 YSYEKL. The CDR3 covers 16 residues. Between the trimmed V and J ends, which lost 0 bases and 7 bases, there was a span of 15 bases. The CDR3: CASSQDLYQGLGELFF. CDR3 coding DNA: TGCGCCAGCAGCCAAGACCTATACCAGGGGCTCGGGGAGCTGTTTTTT.

This clone has just one count. The genes are TRBV4-2 and TRBJ2-2; 8 bases agree with TRBD2. V trimming: 0 bases; J trimming: 3 bases; junction bases outside the gene matches: 9. Germline V lookup: CDR1 LGHNA, CDR2 YNFKEQ. The CDR3 is 18 residues long. The CDR3 region has the DNA TGTGCCAGCAGCCAAGAGTTACCGGGACTAGAGGACACCGGGGAGCTGTTTTTT. Translating gives CASSQELPGLEDTGELFF.

This chain joins TRBV28 and TRBJ2-3; 8 nucleotides match TRBD1. The CDR3 is 12 amino acids. After removal of 4 bases from V and 11 bases from J, the junction contained 5 bases not matched to a gene. Germline CDR1 is MDHEN and CDR2 is SYDVKM. The CDR3 loop is CASSSDRVVQYF. The CDR3 DNA is TGTGCCAGCAGTTCGGACAGGGTGGTGCAGTATTTT.

The chain joins TRBV27 to TRBJ2-5; 7 bases line up with TRBD1. Germline V gives CDR1 MNHEY, CDR2 SMNVEV (reference sequence). The CDR3 length is 17 residues. V lost 2 bases to trimming and J lost 4 bases; unmatched junction nucleotides: 13. The CDR3 DNA sequence: TGTGCCAGCAGTTTAAAGATTCGGTCAGGGGGTAGAGAGACCCAGTACTTC. It translates to CASSLKIRSGGRETQYF.

The genes are TRBV4-2 and TRBJ2-7, with 8 bases that match TRBD2. Trimming removed 2 bases from V and 1 base from J; junction bases left unmatched: 1. The CDR3 extends over 14 amino acids. Germline V gene lookup returns CDR1 LGHNA and CDR2 YNFKEQ. The CDR3 sequence: CASSQTSGSYEQYF. As DNA, the CDR3 is TGTGCCAGCAGCCAAACTAGCGGTTCCTACGAGCAGTACTTC.

The chain recombines TRBV5-6 with TRBJ2-6, with 7 nucleotides matching TRBD1. V dropped 1 base and J dropped 2; count of bases not matched to a gene: 9. The CDR3 has 18 amino acids. Germline loops: CDR1 SGHDT, CDR2 YYEEEE. The CDR3 is CASSLPGQVETGANVLTF. CDR3 nucleotide sequence: TGTGCCAGCAGCTTGCCCGGACAGGTAGAGACTGGGGCCAACGTCCTGACTTTC.

In DNA, the CDR3 is TGTGCCAGCAGCTTAATGGGACTAGCGGGGGCCAATGAGCAGTTCTTC. This translates into CASSLMGLAGANEQFF. The J gene is TRBJ2-1, the V gene TRBV7-3; 14 nucleotides align to TRBD2. Germline CDR1 SGHTA, CDR2 FQGTGA. The CDR3 spans 16 residues. V lost 1 base to trimming and J lost 6 bases; unmatched junction nucleotides: 2.

The chain employs TRBV11-2 and TRBJ2-1, with 8 positions matching TRBD2. V was clipped by 5 bases and J by 4 bases; unmatched bases: 10. CDR1 is SGHAT and CDR2 is FQNNGV in the germline V gene. This CDR3 has 16 residues. CDR3 sequence (DNA): TGTGCCAGCAGCAATAGAGAGGGACTAGGGTACAATGAGCAGTTCTTC. Its translation is CASSNREGLGYNEQFF.

This clone turned up a few times. This sequence joins TRBV5-1 and TRBJ2-6; a weak D match, TRBD1 (6 bases). The CDR3 has 17 amino acids. Germline CDR1 reads SGHRS; CDR2 reads YFSETQ. Trimming took off 7 bases at V and 0 bases at J, with 17 bases between the two ends. The CDR3 DNA reads as TGCGCCAGCGGACCGGGACACACGAGCTCTGGGGCCAACGTCCTGACTTTC. It specifies CASGPGHTSSGANVLTF.

Points on this clone: The junction departs from the called germline gene at one end, perhaps through a read error. This sequence joins TRBV7-9 and TRBJ2-7; 8 bases are a match to TRBD1. The length of the CDR3 is 15 residues. Per the germline V gene, CDR1 is SEHNR and CDR2 is FQNEAQ (reference sequence). CDR3 coding DNA: TGTTCCAGCAGCTGGCCTGACAGGGGCCTTTTCGAGCAGTACTTC. Translation gives CSSSWPDRGLFEQYF.

The chain combines TRBV5-1 with TRBJ1-1; D is unclear. There are 15 residues in the CDR3. CDR1 is SGHRS, CDR2 YFSETQ, per germline. The V and J ends lost 0 bases and 10 bases respectively, with 19 bases between them. CDR3 in amino acids: CASSLAPGGPWGAFF. In nucleotides, the CDR3 is TGCGCCAGCAGCTTGGCCCCTGGAGGACCCTGGGGAGCTTTCTTT. The full variable domain, in which reference TRBV5-1 and TRBJ1-1 provide the parts outside the CDR3, is KAGVTQTPRYLIKTRGQQVTLSCSPISGHRSVSWYQQTPGQGLQFLFEYFSETQRNKGNFPGRFSGRQFSNSRSEMNVSTLELGDSALYLCASSLAPGGPWGAFFGQGTRLTVV.

V gene TRBV27 combines with J gene TRBJ1-1; D is unclear. The germline gives CDR1 MNHEY, CDR2 SMNVEV (reference sequence). V shed 4 bases and J shed 5 bases, with 14 bases lying between them. This CDR3 spans 14 amino acids. CDR3 nucleotides: TGTGCCAGCAGTTCCGGGAGGAGGGTGACTGAAGCTTTCTTT. Amino acid sequence: CASSSGRRVTEAFF.

The rearrangement links TRBV7-9 to TRBJ2-5; tentative D call: TRBD2 (5 bases). In germline, CDR1 is SEHNR, CDR2 FQNEAQ (reference sequence). This CDR3 is 15 amino acids long. V shed 3 bases and J shed 0 bases, with 11 bases lying between them. In DNA form, the CDR3 reads TGTGCCAGCAGCTTGAGGGCAGGCTACCAAGAGACCCAGTACTTC. It encodes CASSLRAGYQETQYF.

The J gene is TRBJ2-3, the V gene TRBV7-9, with 13 bases aligning to TRBD2. CDR1 and CDR2 (germline): SEHNR, FQNEAQ (reference sequence). Losses at the gene ends were 5 bases for V and 1 base for J; bases not matched to a gene: 6. The CDR3 contains 17 residues. The DNA for the CDR3 is TGTGCCAGCAGCGCCTCCGGGACTAGCGGGGGCACAGATACGCAGTATTTT. This codes for CASSASGTSGGTDTQYF.

This chain joins TRBV14 and TRBJ1-1, with a weak D call TRBD1 (5 bases). V was pared by 2 bases and J by 8 bases, with 12 bases between. The CDR3 spans 13 residues. CDR1 is SGHDN and CDR2 is FVKESK in the germline V gene. For the CDR3, the DNA is TGTGCCAGCAGCCAACTCCTGACAGTCGAAGCTTTCTTT. Amino acids: CASSQLLTVEAFF.

V and J are TRBV19 and TRBJ2-3; D possibly corresponds to TRBD2 (6 bases). Germline assignment: CDR1 LNHDA and CDR2 SQIVND (reference sequence). CDR3 length equals 14 residues. Trimming removed 5 bases at V and 3 bases at J, with 12 bases between. As DNA, the CDR3 is TGTGCCAGTAGTCGGTCAGGGAGGACAGATACGCAGTATTTT. Residues: CASSRSGRTDTQYF.

The gene calls are TRBV12-5 and TRBJ2-1; 9 positions agree with TRBD1. V trimming: 6 bases; J trimming: 7 bases; junction bases outside the gene matches: 10. The CDR3 consists of 15 residues. Germline V gene data show CDR1 as LGHNT and CDR2 as FRNRAP. The CDR3 loop reads CASGPGTGRLNEQFF. For the CDR3, the DNA is TGTGCTAGTGGCCCCGGGACAGGGAGGCTGAATGAGCAGTTCTTC.

In the case of this clone: This CDR3 is also generated by other DNA sequences in the sample. The chain carries TRBV7-2 and TRBJ2-5; 7 nucleotides line up with TRBD2. Germline-derived CDR1 and CDR2 are SGHTA and FQGNSA. This CDR3 has 14 amino acids. V gave up 0 bases and J gave up 4 bases; unmatched junction bases: 2. The CDR3 DNA reads TGTGCCAGCAGCTTAGCAGGGAGGGGAGAGACCCAGTACTTC. Translation gives CASSLAGRGETQYF. Full variable domain (missing parts from reference TRBV7-2 and TRBJ2-5): GAGVSQSPSNKVTEKGKDVELRCDPISGHTALYWYRQSLGQGLEFLIYFQGNSAPDKSGLPSDRFSAERTGGSVSTLTIQRTQQEDSAVYLCASSLAGRGETQYFGPGTRLLVL.

This chain's CDR3 is CASSFRDYEQYF. The CDR3, as DNA: TGTGCCAGCAGCTTCCGGGACTACGAGCAGTACTTC. V gene TRBV5-4 combines with J gene TRBJ2-7, with a tentative D call TRBD2 (5 bases). The CDR3 extends over 12 amino acids. V lost 2 bases and J lost 3, with 6 bases in between. In germline, CDR1 is SGHNT, CDR2 YYREEE (reference sequence).

The V and J genes are TRBV27 and TRBJ2-2; D is possibly TRBD1 (6 bases). The CDR3 totals 14 residues. Germline assignment: CDR1 MNHEY and CDR2 SMNVEV (reference sequence). Trimming removed 5 bases at V and 6 bases at J, with 13 bases between. The CDR3 region has the DNA TGTGCCAGCAGTCCCCCCGAGGGGGCCGGGGAGCTGTTTTTT. As protein: CASSPPEGAGELFF.

The chain uses TRBV5-1 and TRBJ1-2, with D tentatively TRBD1 (5 bases). Germline V gene lookup returns CDR1 SGHRS and CDR2 YFSETQ. The CDR3 contains 14 residues. Trimming took 2 bases from V and 6 from J, leaving 14 bases between them. CDR3 nucleotide sequence: TGCGCCAGCAGCTTTGATAAGGGGTTGGATGGCTACACCTTC. Amino acid sequence: CASSFDKGLDGYTF.

This clone was counted only a few times. This sequence joins TRBV7-2 and TRBJ2-7, with TRBD1 as a possible D gene (5 bases). The CDR3 totals 15 residues. V dropped 1 base and J dropped 1 base, with 11 bases sitting between them. Germline loops: CDR1 SGHTA, CDR2 FQGNSA. For the CDR3, the DNA is TGTGCCAGCAGCTTAGTGCAGGGTCCTTCCTACGAGCAGTACTTC. This sequence encodes CASSLVQGPSYEQYF.